In its sample, the clone carrying this T cell receptor (beta chain) was seen a few times. What it binds is not known. Germline lookup yields CDR1 LGHNA and CDR2 YSLEER. The CDR3 is 14 residues long. Trimming took off 2 bases at V and 5 bases at J, with 12 bases between the two ends. This sample stems from a study of CD8 T cells in ankylosing spondylitis. Scientists made TCR beta libraries using quantitative 5'-RACE with molecular barcodes. Each CDR3 protein gets one entry after TCRdb re-called the 5' RACE reads with MiXCR. In the table there are hundreds of thousands of distinct CDR3 sequences, roughly 12% of which are singletons. General observations from the study: Among TCR beta sequences, a motif of about 8 highly homologous variants appeared characteristic of ankylosing spondylitis blood. Clones that were linked to disease were CD8+ and were relatively rare in peripheral blood. From matched ankylosing spondylitis synovial fluid, disease-linked clones were reportedly recovered at significantly enriched levels.

The sample comprised blood, either unsorted or a sorted T cell fraction (not recorded which). The chain has TRBV4-3 and TRBJ1-2; D uncertain. The source is a male donor with ankylosing spondylitis. In nucleotides, the CDR3 is TGCGCCAGCAGCCAAAAATGGTCGGCGTATGGCTACACCTTC. Its translation is CASSQKWSAYGYTF.